Presented here are 30 T cell receptor beta chains from one specimen sequenced in a study of cytomegalovirus exposure and HLA in healthy donors. PCR primers comprised 60 Vbeta and 13 Jbeta primers. This table comes from immunoSEQ multiplex PCR, and its TCRdb copy is limited to in-frame clones, with some not included. The table lists 90,000 to 140,000 clones, approximately 70% of them singletons, with approximately 3% in the top ten. Source material: PBMCs. These receptors originate from a man aged 30 to 39 in good health and CMV-seronegative.

This chain joins TRBV2 and TRBJ2-3; 10 bases line up with TRBD2. Trimming removed 6 bases from V and 0 bases from J; junction bases left unmatched: 12. The CDR3 length is 18 residues. Per germline, CDR1 SNHLY and CDR2 FYNNEI. The DNA for the CDR3 is TGTGCCAGCAGGCCAAGCGGGAGGGCCAAGGTTAGCACAGATACGCAGTATTTT. It encodes CASRPSGRAKVSTDTQYF. The complete variable domain, with remaining parts taken from reference TRBV2 and TRBJ2-3, reads EPEVTQTPSHQVTQMGQEVILRCVPISNHLYFYWYRQILGQKVEFLVSFYNNEISEKSEIFDDQFSVERPDGSNFTLKIRSTKLEDSAMYFCASRPSGRAKVSTDTQYFGPGTRLTVL.

The V and J genes are TRBV4-3 and TRBJ2-3; D unclear. This CDR3 region has 13 residues. Germline-derived CDR1 and CDR2 are LGHNA and YSLEER. Deletions cut 0 bases from V and 2 bases from J, with 3 bases between. The CDR3 nucleotides read TGCGCCAGCAGCCAAGATCACACAGATACGCAGTATTTT. Encoded protein: CASSQDHTDTQYF.

In its sample, this clone was seen a few times. The chain combines TRBV28 with TRBJ2-7, with D possibly being TRBD1 (6 bases). Germline CDR1 and CDR2: MDHEN and SYDVKM. Trimming took off 6 bases at V and 1 base at J, with 22 bases between the two ends. The CDR3 spans 17 residues. The CDR3 coding sequence is TGTGCCAGCAGCTATAGAGCGCACAGGGACCCATCCTACGAGCAGTACTTC. As protein: CASSYRAHRDPSYEQYF.

A few counts support this clone. V is TRBV28 and J is TRBJ2-6; D may be TRBD2 (6 bases). Germline lookup yields CDR1 MDHEN and CDR2 SYDVKM. V lost 4 bases, J lost 3 bases, and 10 bases lay in between. The length of the CDR3 is 15 residues. The CDR3 loop is CASSSAGYGANVLTF. CDR3 sequence (DNA): TGTGCCAGCAGTTCGGCGGGGTATGGGGCCAACGTCCTGACTTTC.

The V gene is TRBV6-6, the J gene TRBJ1-5; the D is unclear. V was clipped by 2 bases and J by 1 base, with 6 bases between them. CDR3 size: 14 residues. The germline V gene encodes CDR1 MNHNY and CDR2 SVGAGI (reference sequence). The CDR3 region is CASSYRESNQPQHF. The CDR3 region has the DNA TGTGCCAGCAGTTACAGGGAGAGCAATCAGCCCCAGCATTTT.

This chain links TRBV7-9 with TRBJ2-2; possibly TRBD2 for D (6 bases). Germline V gene data show CDR1 as SEHNR and CDR2 as FQNEAQ (reference sequence). CDR3 length: 16 residues. V was cut by 5 bases and J by 4 bases, with 17 bases left in between. The CDR3 spells CASSRWGGIATGELFF. The CDR3 coding sequence is TGTGCCAGCAGCCGGTGGGGAGGCATTGCCACCGGGGAGCTGTTTTTT.

The genes are TRBV18 and TRBJ1-5, with 9 bases lining up with TRBD1. The CDR3 sequence is 17 residues long. Trimming cost V 4 bases and J 1 base; bases outside gene matches: 8. CDR1 and CDR2 from the germline V gene are KGHSH and LQKENI. CDR3 sequence: CASSRQAGQGSNQPQHF. The CDR3 DNA sequence: TGTGCCAGCTCACGACAGGCGGGACAGGGAAGCAATCAGCCCCAGCATTTT.

The chain uses TRBV15 and TRBJ2-2; a possible D gene is TRBD2 (5 bases). Trimming took off 9 bases at V and 4 bases at J, with 18 bases between the two ends. This CDR3 has 15 residues. The germline CDR1 and CDR2 sequences are LNHNV and YYDKDF (reference sequence). The CDR3 loop reads CATAKRGSGTGELFF. CDR3 DNA: TGTGCCACGGCCAAGCGAGGGAGTGGCACCGGGGAGCTGTTTTTT.

The genes are TRBV6-4 and TRBJ2-1, with 7 bases matching TRBD2. The trim removed 5 bases at V and 6 bases at J, leaving 7 bases unmatched. Germline CDR1 is MRHNA and CDR2 is SNTAGT. The CDR3 has 14 amino acids. CDR3 sequence: CASSRGSSANEQFF. CDR3 nucleotides: TGTGCCAGCAGTCGCGGGAGTTCTGCCAATGAGCAGTTCTTC.

The chain has TRBV11-3 and TRBJ2-5, with D tentatively TRBD2 (6 bases). V lost 3 bases to trimming and J lost 3 bases, with 8 bases between them. The CDR3 loop spans 13 amino acids. From germline, CDR1 is SGHNT and CDR2 YENEEA. CDR3 in amino acids: CASSFQREETQYF. The CDR3 bases are TGTGCCAGCAGCTTCCAGCGGGAAGAGACCCAGTACTTC.

The chain joins TRBV28 to TRBJ1-2, with D tentatively TRBD1 (6 bases). Trimming left V 6 bases short and J 7 bases short, with 21 bases between. The germline CDR1 and CDR2 sequences are MDHEN and SYDVKM. The length of the CDR3 is 15 residues. CDR3 sequence reads: CASSSTPGGGIGYTF. The DNA of the CDR3 is TGTGCCAGCAGCTCGACCCCGGGGGGGGGCATTGGCTACACCTTC.

This clone appeared a few times. The chain combines TRBV4-2 with TRBJ1-4, with 8 bases that match TRBD1. In germline, CDR1 is LGHNA, CDR2 YNFKEQ. The CDR3 extends over 17 amino acids. Trimming took 1 base from V and 3 from J; bases not matched to a gene: 7. In DNA, the CDR3 is TGTGCCAGCAGCCAAGTGGCGCAGGGGGCGGCTAATGAAAAACTGTTTTTT. Translating gives CASSQVAQGAANEKLFF.

V and J are TRBV6-1 and TRBJ1-4, with no clear D. The CDR3 consists of 15 residues. V was clipped by 7 bases and J by 3 bases, with 15 bases between them. Per germline, CDR1 MNHNS and CDR2 SASEGT. CDR3 sequence: CASNKGSFANEKLFF. The CDR3 DNA reads TGTGCCAGCAACAAAGGGAGTTTCGCTAATGAAAAACTGTTTTTT.

V usage is TRBV18 and J usage is TRBJ2-1; D unresolved. The CDR3 runs to 13 residues. Germline V gene data show CDR1 as KGHSH and CDR2 as LQKENI. Trimming pared 2 bases from V and 5 bases from J, leaving 7 bases between. CDR3 DNA: TGTGCCAGCTCACCATATCTCGACAATGAGCAGTTCTTC. Its protein is CASSPYLDNEQFF.

V is TRBV6-5 and J is TRBJ2-2; a weak D match, TRBD2 (6 bases). Germline CDR1 reads MNHEY; CDR2 reads SVGAGI. V shed 4 bases and J shed 6 bases, with 6 bases lying between them. This CDR3 region has 12 residues. The CDR3 bases are TGTGCCAGCAGTTGGAGGGCCGGGGAGCTGTTTTTT. This encodes CASSWRAGELFF.

The gene calls are TRBV6-5 and TRBJ2-1; D gene ambiguous. CDR1 and CDR2 (germline): MNHEY, SVGAGI. The CDR3 contains 13 residues. V shed 2 bases and J shed 12 bases, with 14 bases lying between them. This CDR3 reads CASSYTRLESQFF. CDR3 DNA sequence: TGTGCCAGCAGTTACACCCGACTCGAATCGCAGTTCTTC.

This sequence joins TRBV12-5 and TRBJ2-1; the match to TRBD2 covers 8 bases. The V gene end was trimmed by 6 bases and the J gene end by 7 bases; junction bases not matched to a gene: 8. CDR1 and CDR2 from the germline V gene are LGHNT and FRNRAP. CDR3 length: 14 residues. The CDR3 coding sequence is TGTGCTAGTGGGGGTAGCGGGGACGGGAATGAGCAGTTCTTC. This translates into CASGGSGDGNEQFF.

The chain uses TRBV10-1 and TRBJ2-7; 12 nucleotides line up with TRBD2. Germline loops: CDR1 WNHNN, CDR2 SYGVQD (reference sequence). V lost 0 bases and J lost 0; bases outside the gene matches: 6. This CDR3 spans 18 amino acids. CDR3 sequence (DNA): TGCGCCAGCAGTGAGTCACACGCTAGCGGGAGGGACTCCTACGAGCAGTACTTC. Its protein is CASSESHASGRDSYEQYF.

V is TRBV28 and J is TRBJ2-5; D uncertain. The J call may be incorrect, as the DNA end agrees better with TRBJ2-7. Germline V gene sequence: CDR1 MDHEN, CDR2 SYDVKM. The CDR3 consists of 14 residues. Written as DNA, the CDR3 is TGTGCCAGCAGTTCAACAGAAAGGTCCTACGAGCAGTACTTC. Translated: CASSSTERSYEQYF.

V gene TRBV9 combines with J gene TRBJ2-7; 7 positions match TRBD2. The CDR3 length is 15 residues. The V gene end was trimmed by 0 bases and the J gene end by 4 bases; junction bases not matched to a gene: 7. Germline V gene data show CDR1 as SGDLS and CDR2 as YYNGEE. Written as DNA, the CDR3 is TGTGCCAGCAGCGTAGAAGAGGGAGGGAATTACGAGCAGTACTTC. This codes for CASSVEEGGNYEQYF.

The rearrangement links TRBV28 to TRBJ2-3; 9 nucleotides agree with TRBD2. Per the germline V gene, CDR1 is MDHEN and CDR2 is SYDVKM. The CDR3 is made up of 16 amino acids. J gave up 4 bases and V 3 bases, and 8 bases lay outside the gene matches. Here the CDR3 DNA reads TGTGCCAGCAGTTTCGCCTTGGTAGCGGGAGCAGATACGCAGTATTTT. Residues: CASSFALVAGADTQYF.

The rearrangement joins TRBV5-1 to TRBJ2-7; weak D call: TRBD2 (5 bases). Trimming cost V 0 bases and J 4 bases, with 11 bases left between them. The V gene's germline CDR1 is SGHRS and CDR2 YFSETQ. The CDR3 is 14 amino acids. The CDR3 spells CASSLAGVRYEQYF. The CDR3 bases are TGCGCCAGCAGCTTGGCCGGGGTCCGTTACGAGCAGTACTTC.

The gene calls are TRBV7-2 and TRBJ1-4; D call uncertain. Trimming left V 5 bases short and J 5 bases short, with 15 bases between. Looked up from germline, CDR1 is SGHTA and CDR2 is FQGNSA. The CDR3 is made up of 15 amino acids. Here the CDR3 reads CASSVRYDFNEKLFF. The CDR3 bases are TGTGCCAGCAGCGTACGGTACGACTTCAATGAAAAACTGTTTTTT.

V and J are TRBV6-5 and TRBJ2-5; D perhaps matches TRBD2 (6 bases). This CDR3 is 12 amino acids long. CDR1 and CDR2 (germline): MNHEY, SVGAGI. V lost 11 bases to trimming and J lost 1 base, with 11 bases between them. The CDR3 region has the DNA TGTGCCGCGGGGCGGGGCCAAGAGACCCAGTACTTC. It specifies CAAGRGQETQYF.

Only a few counts were recorded for this clone. The gene calls are TRBV18 and TRBJ2-3, with TRBD2 identical over 11 bases. The trim removed 2 bases at V and 1 base at J, leaving 5 bases unmatched. Germline lookup yields CDR1 KGHSH and CDR2 LQKENI. CDR3 size: 17 residues. The CDR3 region is CASSPLPGLAGTDTQYF. The CDR3 DNA is TGTGCCAGCTCACCATTACCGGGACTAGCGGGCACAGATACGCAGTATTTT.

The chain joins TRBV15 to TRBJ1-4; a weak D match, TRBD1 (5 bases). With 2 bases removed from V and 8 bases from J, the gap between germline ends came to 9 bases. This CDR3 spans 13 amino acids. Germline values: CDR1 LNHNV, CDR2 YYDKDF (reference sequence). DNA for the CDR3: TGTGCCACCAGCAGACCTCCAGGGGAAAAACTGTTTTTT. It encodes CATSRPPGEKLFF.

The CDR3 reads CASSPLQGARETQYF. The CDR3 nucleotides are TGTGCCAGCAGCCCATTACAGGGGGCGCGGGAGACCCAGTACTTC. The rearrangement uses TRBV11-1 and TRBJ2-5, with TRBD1 matching over 9 bases. The CDR3 covers 15 residues. Trimming at V came to 5 bases and at J to 5 bases, leaving 9 bases not matched to a gene. The germline CDR1 and CDR2 sequences are SGHAT and FQDESV (reference sequence).

This chain links TRBV27 with TRBJ1-5, with TRBD1 as a possible D gene (5 bases). The germline gives CDR1 MNHEY, CDR2 SMNVEV (reference sequence). CDR3 length: 17 residues. The V gene lost 3 bases and the J gene lost 2 bases, with 17 bases spanning the gap. CDR3 nucleotide sequence: TGTGCCAGCAGTTTCGGGGGTTATAGGGCAGGCAATCAGCCCCAGCATTTT. This encodes CASSFGGYRAGNQPQHF.

This clone was counted only a few times. The chain is built from TRBV6-5 and TRBJ1-1; D not certain. Germline loops: CDR1 MNHEY, CDR2 SVGAGI. The V end lost 0 bases, the J end lost 0 bases, and 5 bases lay between the germline ends. The CDR3 loop spans 14 amino acids. CDR3 nucleotides: TGTGCCAGCAGTTACTCTTTCGTGAACACTGAAGCTTTCTTT. It codes for CASSYSFVNTEAFF.

Remarks on this clone: This same CDR3 is encoded by further DNA sequences in the sample. This chain links TRBV7-3 with TRBJ2-1; maybe TRBD2 (5 bases). Trimming pared 5 bases from V and 1 base from J, leaving 12 bases between. Germline CDR1 and CDR2: SGHTA and FQGTGA. The CDR3 totals 15 residues. The CDR3 region is CASSPLAGSYNEQFF. The CDR3 DNA reads TGTGCCAGCAGCCCCCTGGCGGGTTCCTACAATGAGCAGTTCTTC.